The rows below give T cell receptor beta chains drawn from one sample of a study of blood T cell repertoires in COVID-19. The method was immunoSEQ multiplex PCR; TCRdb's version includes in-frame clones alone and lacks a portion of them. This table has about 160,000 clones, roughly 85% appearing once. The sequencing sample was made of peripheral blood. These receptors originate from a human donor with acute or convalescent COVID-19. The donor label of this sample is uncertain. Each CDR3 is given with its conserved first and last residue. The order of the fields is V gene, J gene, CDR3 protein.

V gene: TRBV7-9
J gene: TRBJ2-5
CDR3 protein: CASSRLQANLGETQYF

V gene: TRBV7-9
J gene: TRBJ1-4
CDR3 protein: CASSLGRGQSEKLFF

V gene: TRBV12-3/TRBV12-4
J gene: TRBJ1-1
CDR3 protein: CASRRTGATEAFF

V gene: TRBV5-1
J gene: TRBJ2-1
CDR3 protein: CASGSGRAYNEQFF

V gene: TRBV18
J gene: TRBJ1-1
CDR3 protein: CASSPFGEDTEAFF

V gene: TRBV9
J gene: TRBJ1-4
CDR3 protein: CASSTRRRDEKLFF

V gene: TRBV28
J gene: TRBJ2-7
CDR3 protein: CASSGGGGQRAYEQYF

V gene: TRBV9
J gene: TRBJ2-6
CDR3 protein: CASSVTQGGYGANVLTF

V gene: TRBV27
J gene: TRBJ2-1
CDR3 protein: CASKRAGGHNEQFF

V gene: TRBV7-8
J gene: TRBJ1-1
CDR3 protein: CASSPGGQANTEAFF

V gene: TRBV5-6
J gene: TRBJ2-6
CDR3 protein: CASSRSGANVLTF

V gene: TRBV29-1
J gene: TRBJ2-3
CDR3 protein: CSVESLAGGSTSTDTQYF

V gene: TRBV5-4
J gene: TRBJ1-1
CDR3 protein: CASSKGGQGDTEAFF

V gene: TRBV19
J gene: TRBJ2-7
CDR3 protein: CASSIGSTAYEQYF

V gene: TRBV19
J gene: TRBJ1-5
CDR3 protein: CASSIGRDQPQHF

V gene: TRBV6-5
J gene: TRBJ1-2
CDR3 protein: CANPRQAGTYGYTF

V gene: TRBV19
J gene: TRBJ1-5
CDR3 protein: CASSQGGQPQHF

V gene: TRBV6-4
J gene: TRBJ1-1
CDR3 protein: CASSASGQGSTEAFF

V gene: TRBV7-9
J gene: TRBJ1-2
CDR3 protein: CASSHGDRGQYTF

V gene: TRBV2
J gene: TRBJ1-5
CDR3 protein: CASSLGDNSNQPQHF

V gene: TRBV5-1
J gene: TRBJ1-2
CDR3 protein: CASSADSRDYGYTF

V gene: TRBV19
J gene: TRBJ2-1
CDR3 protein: CASSPLAGGRSDNEQFF

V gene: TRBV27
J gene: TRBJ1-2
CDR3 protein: CASSLTTGGSGNYGYTF

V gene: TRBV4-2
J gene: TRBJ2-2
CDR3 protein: CASSPRDRNTGELFF

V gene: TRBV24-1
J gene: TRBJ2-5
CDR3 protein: CATSDWGTGTKETQYF

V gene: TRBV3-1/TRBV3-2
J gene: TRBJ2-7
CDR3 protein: CASSQVQGYDEQYF

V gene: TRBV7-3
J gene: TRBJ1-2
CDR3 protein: CASSLDSANYGYTF

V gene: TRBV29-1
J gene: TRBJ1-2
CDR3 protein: CSTLDRGLGYTF

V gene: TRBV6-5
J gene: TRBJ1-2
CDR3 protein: CASRDSLVGGYTF

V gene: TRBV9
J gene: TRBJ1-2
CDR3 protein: CASSVLAGTPSNYGYTF

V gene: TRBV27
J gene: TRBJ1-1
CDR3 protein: CASRGSGRGQGTEAFF

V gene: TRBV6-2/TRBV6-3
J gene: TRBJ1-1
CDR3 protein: CASSTQAPEAFF

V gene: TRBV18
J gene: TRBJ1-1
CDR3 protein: CASSRRMDTEAFF

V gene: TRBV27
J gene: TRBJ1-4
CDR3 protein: CASSLREREKLFF

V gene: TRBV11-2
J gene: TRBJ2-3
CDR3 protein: CASSLWTSGTDTQYF

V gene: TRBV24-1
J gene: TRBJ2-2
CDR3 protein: CATSDPRGVTGELFF

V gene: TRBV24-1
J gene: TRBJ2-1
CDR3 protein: CATSRTGNNEQFF

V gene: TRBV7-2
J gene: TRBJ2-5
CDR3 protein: CASSLEIAGGLGTQYF

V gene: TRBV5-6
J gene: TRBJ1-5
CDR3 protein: CASSLYMVNQPQHF

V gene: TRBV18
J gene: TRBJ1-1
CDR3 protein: CASSPGRQVAAFF

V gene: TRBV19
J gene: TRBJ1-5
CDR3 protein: CASSIVVGERDQPQHF

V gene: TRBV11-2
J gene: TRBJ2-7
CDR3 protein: CASSLASGGALSYEQYF

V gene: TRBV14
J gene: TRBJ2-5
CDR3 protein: CASSRGEETQYF

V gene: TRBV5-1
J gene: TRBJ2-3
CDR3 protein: CASSPGSVAGGDTQYF

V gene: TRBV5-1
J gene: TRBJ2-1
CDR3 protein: CASSKDSPNEQFF

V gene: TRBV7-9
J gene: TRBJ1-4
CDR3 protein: CASSLGQGVEKLFF

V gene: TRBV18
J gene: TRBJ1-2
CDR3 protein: CASSPDRDYGYTF

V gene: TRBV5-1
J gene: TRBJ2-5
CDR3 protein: CASSLGQQETQYF

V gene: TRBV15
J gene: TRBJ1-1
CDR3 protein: CATSGQNTEAFF

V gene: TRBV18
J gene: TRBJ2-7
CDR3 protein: CASSRDRPPDEQYF

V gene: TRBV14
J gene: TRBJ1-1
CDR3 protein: CASSQDRGAGTEAFF

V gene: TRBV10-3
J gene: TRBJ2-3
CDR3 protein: CAISAAGGHTDTQYF

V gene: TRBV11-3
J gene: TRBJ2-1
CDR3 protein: CATSRRGPPGNEQFF

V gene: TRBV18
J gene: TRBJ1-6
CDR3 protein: CASSLRTEDSPLHF

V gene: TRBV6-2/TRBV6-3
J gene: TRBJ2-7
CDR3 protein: CASSYSGSDEQYF

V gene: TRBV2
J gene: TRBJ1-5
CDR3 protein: CASNIDRDSNQPQHF

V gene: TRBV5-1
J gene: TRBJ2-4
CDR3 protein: CASSPRTDAKNIQYF

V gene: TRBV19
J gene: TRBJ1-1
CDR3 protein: CASRTTVNTEAFF

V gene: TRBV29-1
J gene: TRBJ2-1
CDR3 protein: CSVDRGSSYNEQFF

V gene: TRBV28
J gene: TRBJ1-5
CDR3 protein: CASSLRFGTGGSQPQHF